Each of the 21 T cell receptor beta chains below was sequenced from the same sample in a study of follicular helper T cells after annual influenza vaccination. Using immunoSEQ multiplex PCR, the repertoire was profiled, and TCRdb retains in-frame clones only, with some absent. The sample has about 5,600 clones, 82% seen once; the top ten hold around 0.71%. Indicated time point: 2015-2016 season, pre-vaccination. This sample comprised CXCR5- memory CD4+ T cells sorted from blood, obtained on the day of influenza vaccination. The receptors were gathered from an adult who received the influenza vaccine.

The V gene is TRBV7-9, the J gene TRBJ2-1; perhaps TRBD2 as D (7 bases). Germline lookup yields CDR1 SEHNR and CDR2 FQNEAQ (reference sequence). This CDR3 has 16 residues. V was shortened by 3 bases and J by 7 bases, with 19 bases between the two germline ends. The CDR3 sequence: CASSLVLGRGGNEQFF. As DNA, the CDR3 is TGTGCCAGCAGCTTGGTTCTTGGCAGGGGAGGGAATGAGCAGTTCTTC.

This CDR3 is CASSLIRGKYQETQYF. The CDR3 DNA is TGCGCCAGCAGCTTGATTCGCGGGAAGTATCAAGAGACCCAGTACTTC. The chain combines TRBV5-1 with TRBJ2-5; weak D call: TRBD2 (6 bases). V shed 1 base and J shed 2 bases, with 15 bases lying between them. Germline CDR1 is SGHRS and CDR2 is YFSETQ. The CDR3 sequence is 16 residues long.

In its sample, this clone was seen a few times. This chain connects TRBV10-2 to TRBJ2-7; 12 positions match TRBD2. Germline-derived CDR1 and CDR2 are WSHSY and SAAADI. The J segment lost 4 bases and the V segment lost 8 bases, leaving 9 bases of the junction unmatched. The CDR3 length is 15 residues. This chain's CDR3 is CASGIGLAGTYEQYF. The CDR3, as DNA: TGCGCCAGCGGGATAGGACTAGCGGGGACGTACGAGCAGTACTTC.

The chain recombines TRBV5-1 with TRBJ1-2; D not certain. This CDR3 is built from 11 residues. Trimming took off 0 bases at V and 7 bases at J, with 4 bases between the two ends. CDR1 is SGHRS and CDR2 is YFSETQ in the germline V gene. CDR3 loop: CASSLDFGYTF. The CDR3 coding sequence is TGCGCCAGCAGCTTGGATTTTGGCTACACCTTC.

The V and J genes are TRBV2 and TRBJ2-7; D is ambiguous. CDR1 is SNHLY, CDR2 FYNNEI, per germline. The CDR3 is made up of 11 amino acids. With 8 bases removed from V and 7 bases from J, the gap between germline ends came to 12 bases. CDR3 nucleotides: TGTGCCAGCCAGGAAGGGATGGAGCAGTACTTC. Amino acids: CASQEGMEQYF.

The rearrangement links TRBV30 to TRBJ1-1, with 8 bases fitting TRBD1. After removal of 5 bases from V and 0 bases from J, the junction contained 2 bases not matched to a gene. Germline values: CDR1 GTSNPN, CDR2 SVGIG (reference sequence). CDR3 length: 13 residues. The DNA for the CDR3 is TGTGCCTGGGAGGGACAGGTGAACACTGAAGCTTTCTTT. Translated: CAWEGQVNTEAFF.

V gene TRBV11-2 combines with J gene TRBJ1-3; no firm D call. Deletions cut 10 bases from V and 7 bases from J, with 14 bases between. CDR1 SGHAT and CDR2 FQNNGV come from the germline V gene. The CDR3 loop spans 12 amino acids. CDR3 nucleotides: TGTGCCATCCGCCCTGGGCCTAACACCATATATTTT. Translating gives CAIRPGPNTIYF.

The chain employs TRBV5-1 and TRBJ2-3; possibly TRBD1 for D (5 bases). Deletions cut 4 bases from V and 5 bases from J, with 8 bases between. The CDR3 runs 12 residues. Germline CDR1 is SGHRS and CDR2 is YFSETQ. Here the CDR3 DNA reads TGCGCCAGCAGCAAAGACAGAGATACGCAGTATTTT. This translates into CASSKDRDTQYF.

This rearrangement joins TRBV6-6 to TRBJ1-4, with unresolved D. Germline V gives CDR1 MNHNY, CDR2 SVGAGI (reference sequence). The CDR3 is 13 residues long. V was cut by 6 bases and J by 6 bases, with 11 bases left in between. CDR3 protein: CASRRGQDEKLFF. In DNA, the CDR3 is TGTGCCAGCAGGCGAGGCCAAGATGAAAAACTGTTTTTT.

The V and J genes are TRBV6-6 and TRBJ1-5; 8 positions agree with TRBD1. The V segment lost 2 bases and the J segment 7 bases; nucleotides outside the gene matches: 4. Germline CDR1 reads MNHNY; CDR2 reads SVGAGI (reference sequence). CDR3 size: 14 residues. The CDR3 spells CASSYGQGGQPQHF. The CDR3 DNA reads TGTGCCAGCAGTTACGGACAGGGTGGGCAGCCCCAGCATTTT.

A word on this clone: The identical CDR3 is also encoded by other nucleotide sequences in the sample. The rearrangement uses TRBV6-5 and TRBJ1-2; 10 bases line up with TRBD1. The CDR3 extends over 15 amino acids. Germline values: CDR1 MNHEY, CDR2 SVGAGI. Germline trimming cut 5 bases from V and 0 bases from J; bases unmatched to any gene: 3. The CDR3 spells CASSATGGPNYGYTF. As DNA, the CDR3 is TGTGCCAGCAGTGCGACAGGGGGCCCTAACTATGGCTACACCTTC.

The chain recombines TRBV6-1 with TRBJ1-1; 7 bases map to TRBD1. The CDR3 has 16 residues. The junction had 11 bases not matched to a gene; V was cut back by 4 bases and J by 3 bases. Germline V lookup: CDR1 MNHNS, CDR2 SASEGT. CDR3 sequence: CASSVGRGRIDTEAFF. The CDR3 DNA sequence: TGTGCCAGCAGTGTCGGCAGGGGGAGGATCGACACTGAAGCTTTCTTT.

The chain couples TRBV9 to TRBJ2-3, with 7 bases matching TRBD1. The CDR3 is 15 residues long. Losses at the gene ends were 3 bases for V and 5 bases for J; bases not matched to a gene: 9. Germline loops: CDR1 SGDLS, CDR2 YYNGEE. The CDR3 protein is CASSEGTAYGDTQYF. The CDR3 coding sequence is TGTGCCAGCAGCGAAGGGACAGCATACGGAGATACGCAGTATTTT.

The rearrangement joins TRBV28 to TRBJ1-5; no definite D call. The CDR3 spans 13 residues. The germline V gene has CDR1 MDHEN and CDR2 SYDVKM. Trimming removed 6 bases from V and 5 bases from J, with 11 bases in between. The CDR3 sequence is CASRLGYDQPQHF. The CDR3 DNA reads TGTGCCAGCAGGCTAGGGTATGATCAGCCCCAGCATTTT.

There are a few counts of this clone. The chain couples TRBV9 to TRBJ1-4; D not certain. V lost 0 bases to trimming and J lost 8 bases, with 8 bases between them. Germline V CDR1 and CDR2: SGDLS, YYNGEE. This CDR3 region has 13 residues. In DNA form, the CDR3 reads TGTGCCAGCAGCGTAGGTTTGTGGGAAAAACTGTTTTTT. Protein product: CASSVGLWEKLFF.

The rearrangement links TRBV19 to TRBJ2-7, with 8 positions matching TRBD1. Germline loops: CDR1 LNHDA, CDR2 SQIVND (reference sequence). J gave up 2 bases and V 3 bases, and 3 bases lay outside the gene matches. This CDR3 is 14 amino acids long. In DNA, the CDR3 is TGTGCCAGTAGTATTGAACAGGGGGCCTACGAGCAGTACTTC. This gives the protein CASSIEQGAYEQYF. Filled out from reference TRBV19 and TRBJ2-7, the complete variable domain reads DGGITQSPKYLFRKEGQNVTLSCEQNLNHDAMYWYRQDPGQGLRLIYYSQIVNDFQKGDIAEGYSVSREKKESFPLTVTSAQKNPTAFYLCASSIEQGAYEQYFGPGTRLTVT.

This chain uses TRBV7-6 with TRBJ1-1, with 7 bases identical to TRBD1. The germline CDR1 and CDR2 sequences are SGHVS and FNYEAQ. The CDR3 spans 14 residues. The ends lost 5 bases at V and 0 bases at J; junction bases unmatched: 3. The CDR3 region is CASSRGTVNTEAFF. The CDR3 coding sequence is TGTGCCAGCAGCCGCGGGACAGTGAACACTGAAGCTTTCTTT. Full variable domain (remainder filled in from reference TRBV7-6 and TRBJ1-1): GAGVSQSPRYKVTKRGQDVALRCDPISGHVSLYWYRQALGQGPEFLTYFNYEAQQDKSGLPNDRFSAERPEGSISTLTIQRTEQRDSAMYRCASSRGTVNTEAFFGQGTRLTVV.

The V gene is TRBV5-4, the J gene TRBJ1-1, with TRBD1 matching 8 bases. Unmatched junction bases numbered 7, after V lost 0 bases and J lost 3 bases. CDR3 length: 16 amino acids. Germline V gives CDR1 SGHNT, CDR2 YYREEE (reference sequence). In nucleotides, the CDR3 is TGTGCCAGCAGCTTGGGAGGACAGGGCGGCTACACTGAAGCTTTCTTT. Translated, it gives CASSLGGQGGYTEAFF.

This rearrangement joins TRBV7-2 to TRBJ2-7, with D perhaps TRBD1 or TRBD2 (5 bases each). V lost 1 base and J 11 bases, leaving 18 bases between the germline ends. The CDR3 spans 14 residues. Germline CDR1 is SGHTA and CDR2 is FQGNSA. CDR3 sequence (DNA): TGTGCCAGCAGCTTAGGGGGGTCGACGGGCAAGGAGTACTTC. Amino acids: CASSLGGSTGKEYF.

This sequence joins TRBV5-4 and TRBJ1-1, with 7 positions matching TRBD1. The CDR3 loop spans 16 amino acids. J gave up 1 base and V 0 bases, and 6 bases lay outside the gene matches. Germline V gene data show CDR1 as SGHNT and CDR2 as YYREEE (reference sequence). This chain's CDR3 is CASSLGRRQGNTEAFF. The CDR3 DNA reads as TGTGCCAGCAGCTTGGGCCGGAGACAGGGGAACACTGAAGCTTTCTTT.

This clone was detected only a few times. The rearrangement uses TRBV5-6 and TRBJ1-2; unclear D gene. CDR3 length: 12 amino acids. Germline V CDR1 and CDR2: SGHDT, YYEEEE. Trimming removed 1 base at V and 6 bases at J, with 7 bases between. CDR3 amino acids: CASSLSQDGYTF. The CDR3 coding sequence is TGTGCCAGCAGCTTGTCGCAGGATGGCTACACCTTC.